This is a list of T cell receptor beta chains from one sample in a study of neurological immune-mediated disorders. TCRdb reprocessed the 5' RACE reads with MiXCR, giving one entry per CDR3 protein. The repertoire holds around 51,000 distinct CDR3 sequences, roughly 12% seen once, with roughly 10% in the top ten. Sequencing was performed on PBMCs. These receptors were collected from a male donor with HTLV-1-associated myelopathy (HAM/TSP). Both conserved end residues are part of each CDR3. The D gene is left open where the match is weak. Size values are once, few and many counts, or a class for expanded clones, and some rows have none.

D | J | V | size | CDR3 | DNA
. | TRBJ2-1 | TRBV7-2 | once | CASSSRQVPDEQFF | TGTGCCAGCAGCTCCCGACAGGTCCCCGACGAGCAGTTCTTC
. | TRBJ1-5 | TRBV29-1 | many | CSFSGGDQPQHF | TGCAGCTTCTCGGGGGGGGATCAGCCCCAGCATTTT
TRBD1 | TRBJ1-6 | TRBV29-1 | many | CSVDLRDSNSYNSPLHF | TGCAGCGTTGACCTAAGGGACAGTAATTCCTATAATTCACCCCTCCACTTT
. | TRBJ2-5 | TRBV7-7 | many | CASSNDGHETQYF | TGTGCTAGCAGCAACGACGGCCATGAGACCCAGTACTTC
. | TRBJ2-2 | TRBV5-5 | . | CASSPYLNTGELFF | TGTGCCAGCAGCCCTTATTTGAACACCGGGGAGCTGTTTTTT
. | TRBJ2-7 | TRBV5-1 | . | CASSLGYRGSYEQYF | TGCGCCAGCAGCTTAGGCTATCGGGGGAGCTACGAGCAGTACTTC
. | TRBJ2-7 | TRBV15 | many | CATSRDFGAENSYEQYF | TGTGCCACCAGCAGAGATTTTGGAGCGGAGAACTCCTACGAGCAGTACTTC
TRBD1 | TRBJ2-7 | TRBV20-1 | many | CSARDPRGQDNIYEQYF | TGCAGTGCTAGAGATCCTAGGGGGCAGGACAATATTTACGAGCAGTACTTC
TRBD2 | TRBJ2-1 | TRBV20-1 | many | CSARLAGGYEQFF | TGCAGTGCCCGACTAGCGGGGGGCTATGAGCAGTTCTTC
. | TRBJ1-2 | TRBV4-3 | many | CASSRDRNYGYTF | TGCGCCAGCAGCCGGGACCGGAACTATGGCTACACCTTC
TRBD1 | TRBJ1-1 | TRBV5-1 | many | CASSGGQGGTEAFF | TGCGCCAGCAGCGGAGGACAGGGGGGCACTGAAGCTTTCTTT
. | TRBJ1-6 | TRBV29-1 | many | CSPVVGLFLYGPLHF | TGCAGCCCCGTGGTAGGGTTGTTTCTGTATGGGCCCCTCCACTTT
. | TRBJ2-7 | TRBV7-9 | . | CASSLAMGEQYF | TGTGCCAGCAGCTTAGCTATGGGCGAGCAGTACTTC
. | TRBJ1-1 | TRBV5-1 | many | CASSLTGRDTEAFF | TGCGCCAGCAGCTTGACAGGGAGGGACACTGAAGCTTTCTTT
. | TRBJ2-3 | TRBV6-2/TRBV6-3 | few | CASSYRFEAWRTLNHQTFTDTQYF | TGTGCCAGCAGTTACCGGTTCGAGGCGTGGCGGACTCTTAACCATCAGACCTTCACAGATACGCAGTATTTT
TRBD2 | TRBJ2-2 | TRBV5-1 | many | CASSLLAGGTNTGELFF | TGCGCCAGCAGCTTGCTTGCGGGGGGGACGAACACCGGGGAGCTGTTTTTT
. | TRBJ1-5 | TRBV30 | few | CAWSVGDINQPQHF | TGTGCCTGGAGTGTGGGGGACATCAATCAGCCCCAGCATTTT
TRBD1 | TRBJ2-7 | TRBV6-1 | many | CASSPTGLVEQYF | TGTGCCAGCAGTCCGACAGGGCTGGTCGAGCAGTACTTC
. | TRBJ1-3 | TRBV20-1 | many | CSAREGSGNTIYF | TGCAGTGCTAGAGAGGGATCTGGAAACACCATATATTTT
. | TRBJ1-6 | TRBV6-2/TRBV6-3 | many | CASIRGSLNSPLHF | TGTGCCAGCATTAGGGGAAGTTTGAATTCACCCCTCCACTTT
. | TRBJ2-2 | TRBV28 | many | CASSSMTGRGANTGELFF | TGTGCCAGCAGTTCAATGACAGGGAGGGGAGCAAACACCGGGGAGCTGTTTTTT
TRBD1 | TRBJ2-1 | TRBV6-2/TRBV6-3 | many | CASSYSDRGLSGEQFF | TGTGCCAGCAGTTACTCGGACAGGGGGCTTTCAGGAGAGCAGTTCTTC
TRBD1 | TRBJ1-2 | TRBV6-2/TRBV6-3 | many | CASSLTGQTYGYTF | TGTGCCAGCAGTTTAACGGGACAGACCTATGGCTACACCTTC
. | TRBJ2-5 | TRBV6-4 | many | CASSAGGGQETQYF | TGTGCCAGCAGTGCTGGTGGGGGTCAGGAGACCCAGTACTTC
TRBD1 | TRBJ1-3 | TRBV7-6 | many | CASSLVGQGAVSGNTIYF | TGTGCCAGCAGCTTAGTGGGGCAGGGGGCTGTCTCTGGAAACACCATATATTTT
. | TRBJ2-3 | TRBV29-1 | many | CSVVAGTDTQYF | TGCAGCGTTGTAGCGGGCACAGATACGCAGTATTTT
. | TRBJ1-1 | TRBV10-3 | . | CAITRQAERGTEAFF | TGTGCCATCACCCGCCAGGCTGAGCGAGGCACTGAAGCTTTCTTT
. | TRBJ2-1 | TRBV20-1 | . | CSARPERRTSYNEQFF | TGCAGTGCTAGACCCGAACGCCGGACAAGCTACAATGAGCAGTTCTTC
. | TRBJ2-1 | TRBV20-1 | many | CSARGGPTYNEQFF | TGCAGTGCTAGAGGGGGTCCCACCTACAATGAGCAGTTCTTC
TRBD2 | TRBJ2-1 | TRBV9 | . | CASRPSGGVYNEQFF | TGTGCCAGCAGACCTTCCGGGGGGGTCTACAATGAGCAGTTCTTC
TRBD1 | TRBJ1-6 | TRBV10-2 | many | CASSVRGTGVFSPLHF | TGCGCCAGCAGTGTCCGTGGGACAGGGGTCTTCTCACCCCTCCACTTT
TRBD1 | TRBJ1-3 | TRBV7-6 | . | CASSQGDVTIYF | TGTGCCAGCAGCCAGGGGGATGTGACAATATATTTT
TRBD2 | TRBJ2-1 | TRBV5-1 | many | CASSLVLAGTYNEQFF | TGCGCCAGCAGCTTGGTGCTAGCGGGGACGTACAATGAGCAGTTCTTC
. | TRBJ1-2 | TRBV3-1 | . | CASSQDEDYGYTF | TGTGCCAGCAGCCAGGACGAAGACTATGGCTACACCTTC
. | TRBJ1-2 | TRBV16 | many | CASSPEQGFFGYTF | TGTGCCAGCAGCCCCGAACAGGGATTTTTTGGCTACACCTTC
. | TRBJ2-3 | TRBV5-5 | many | CASRRDSSTDTQYF | TGTGCCAGCAGGCGGGACAGCAGCACAGATACGCAGTATTTT
. | TRBJ2-1 | TRBV11-2 | many | CASSQGRGSYNEQFF | TGTGCCAGCAGCCAGGGACGGGGATCCTACAATGAGCAGTTCTTC
TRBD1 | TRBJ2-7 | TRBV11-2 | many | CASSLRGTGTYEQYF | TGTGCCAGCAGCTTACGTGGGACAGGGACCTACGAGCAGTACTTC
. | TRBJ2-7 | TRBV6-5 | many | CASSYFAGIQYF | TGTGCCAGCAGTTACTTTGCTGGGATTCAGTACTTC
TRBD1 | TRBJ1-5 | TRBV12-3/TRBV12-4 | many | CASSLGQGALGNQPQHF | TGTGCCAGCAGTTTAGGCCAGGGGGCGTTGGGCAATCAGCCCCAGCATTTT
. | TRBJ1-2 | TRBV5-1 | many | CASSFLQGDGYTF | TGCGCCAGCAGCTTCTTACAGGGCGATGGCTACACCTTC
. | TRBJ1-2 | TRBV5-4 | many | CASSLTQNYGYTF | TGTGCCAGCAGCTTGACCCAGAACTATGGCTACACCTTC